The 17 T cell receptor beta chains below were found in one sample sequenced in a study of cytomegalovirus exposure and HLA in healthy donors. PCR primers comprised 60 Vbeta and 13 Jbeta primers. The protocol was immunoSEQ multiplex PCR, while the TCRdb copy is restricted to in-frame clones and leaves out a portion. Seen here are 100,000 to 150,000 clones, approximately 70% observed once, and the top ten hold over 2%. The sample comprised PBMCs. The receptor set was obtained from a woman aged 60-75 years in good health and CMV-seropositive.

The V and J genes are TRBV5-1 and TRBJ1-3; 8 nucleotides match TRBD1. Germline CDR1 reads SGHRS; CDR2 reads YFSETQ. The CDR3 has 15 amino acids. V gave up 4 bases and J gave up 2 bases; unmatched junction bases: 5. The CDR3 bases are TGCGCCAGCAGCGAATCGACAGGGGCTGGAAACACCATATATTTT. Amino acids: CASSESTGAGNTIYF.

This chain links TRBV5-1 with TRBJ2-1; 9 nucleotides line up with TRBD2. Unmatched junction bases numbered 9, after V lost 0 bases and J lost 5 bases. The CDR3 contains 17 residues. CDR1 is SGHRS and CDR2 is YFSETQ in the germline V gene. CDR3 protein: CASSLARGGVIDNEQFF. The CDR3 region has the DNA TGCGCCAGCAGCTTGGCGCGGGGGGGGGTTATTGACAATGAGCAGTTCTTC.

This chain joins TRBV10-3 and TRBJ1-1; D might be TRBD1 (5 bases). Germline V gene data show CDR1 as ENHRY and CDR2 as SYGVKD. V shed 3 bases and J shed 4 bases, with 12 bases lying between them. The length of the CDR3 is 14 residues. The CDR3 nucleotides read TGTGCCATCAGTGACTCGCAGGGTTCCACTGAAGCTTTCTTT. Translating it yields CAISDSQGSTEAFF.

In its sample, this clone was seen once. Here the CDR3 DNA reads TGCGCCAGCAGCTTGAGGCAGGCGAACACTGAAGCTTTCTTT. It yields the protein CASSLRQANTEAFF. The chain has TRBV5-1 and TRBJ1-1; D is uncertain. This CDR3 comprises 14 residues. Germline CDR1 and CDR2: SGHRS and YFSETQ. Trimming shortened V by 1 base and J by 1 base, and 8 bases separated the two germline ends.

Only one count was recorded for this clone. This chain links TRBV2 with TRBJ1-2, with TRBD1 as a possible D gene (5 bases). Germline V lookup: CDR1 SNHLY, CDR2 FYNNEI. The CDR3 runs to 14 residues. V was cut by 6 bases and J by 9 bases, with 20 bases left in between. CDR3 region: CASRDGGAGWSYTF. In nucleotides, the CDR3 is TGTGCCAGCAGGGATGGAGGGGCAGGTTGGAGCTACACCTTC.

The chain joins TRBV9 to TRBJ1-1; D is unclear. Germline lookup yields CDR1 SGDLS and CDR2 YYNGEE. The V end was cut by 0 bases, the J end by 4 bases, with 7 bases between. The CDR3 loop spans 13 amino acids. The chain's CDR3 is CASSVVYSTEAFF. Written as DNA, the CDR3 is TGTGCCAGCAGCGTAGTTTATTCCACTGAAGCTTTCTTT.

The V call is TRBV9, the J call TRBJ1-4; D not certain. Germline CDR1 is SGDLS and CDR2 is YYNGEE. V lost 4 bases and J 3 bases, leaving 10 bases between the germline ends. CDR3 length: 14 residues. The CDR3 DNA reads as TGTGCCAGCAGCCCCGCCGGGGCTAATGAAAAACTGTTTTTT. This sequence encodes CASSPAGANEKLFF.

The gene calls are TRBV7-9 and TRBJ2-7, with D perhaps TRBD2 (6 bases). This CDR3 is 14 amino acids long. The V end was cut by 1 base, the J end by 3 bases, with 10 bases between. CDR1 is SEHNR, CDR2 FQNEAQ, per germline (reference sequence). CDR3: CASSLGGGVYEQYF. DNA of the CDR3: TGTGCCAGCAGCTTAGGGGGAGGAGTCTACGAGCAGTACTTC.

This clone has only one observation. The chain recombines TRBV11-1 with TRBJ1-2; possible D gene TRBD1, 6 bases. V was cut by 1 base and J by 8 bases, with 14 bases left in between. The CDR3 has 14 amino acids. From germline, CDR1 is SGHAT and CDR2 FQDESV (reference sequence). The CDR3 region has the DNA TGTGCCAGCAGCTTAGGGGACATTCCCTCGGGCTACACCTTC. Translated: CASSLGDIPSGYTF.

The V call is TRBV10-1, the J call TRBJ2-7; D is possibly TRBD1 (5 bases). CDR1 is WNHNN and CDR2 is SYGVQD in the germline V gene (reference sequence). V gave up 2 bases and J gave up 5 bases, with 10 bases separating them. This CDR3 spans 13 amino acids. Here the CDR3 DNA reads TGCGCCAGCAGTGAGGTTCAGGGCCACGAGCAGTACTTC. This encodes CASSEVQGHEQYF.

The genes are TRBV7-9 and TRBJ2-7, with 8 bases aligning to TRBD1. V lost 5 bases and J lost 3; bases outside the gene matches: 18. The V gene's germline CDR1 is SEHNR and CDR2 FQNEAQ (reference sequence). CDR3 size: 18 residues. The CDR3 DNA is TGTGCCAGCAGCCCCTTATTATATCGGGACAGGAACAACTACGAGCAGTACTTC. This translates into CASSPLLYRDRNNYEQYF.

The chain combines TRBV7-9 with TRBJ1-1, with TRBD1 identical over 9 bases. The CDR3 has 14 amino acids. The J segment lost 4 bases and the V segment lost 5 bases, leaving 5 bases of the junction unmatched. Germline V gives CDR1 SEHNR, CDR2 FQNEAQ (reference sequence). CDR3 DNA: TGTGCCAGCAGCCTCCAGACAGGGGGCACTGAAGCTTTCTTT. It specifies CASSLQTGGTEAFF.

On this clone: Other nucleotide sequences from this sample produce the same CDR3. The chain combines TRBV4-2 with TRBJ2-3; 9 nucleotides line up with TRBD2. From germline, CDR1 is LGHNA and CDR2 YNFKEQ. The CDR3 totals 14 residues. V lost 1 base and J lost 6; bases outside the gene matches: 2. CDR3 loop: CASSQGTSGDTQYF. The DNA of the CDR3 is TGTGCCAGCAGCCAAGGCACTAGCGGGGATACGCAGTATTTT.

The V and J genes are TRBV6-6 and TRBJ1-4, with D tentatively TRBD1 (5 bases). Trimming removed 6 bases from V and 8 bases from J, with 13 bases in between. The CDR3 is 13 amino acids. Germline V gene sequence: CDR1 MNHNY, CDR2 SVGAGI (reference sequence). The CDR3 bases are TGTGCCAGCAGCATGGCGGGGGGGGAAAAACTGTTTTTT. Amino acids: CASSMAGGEKLFF.

The V call is TRBV19, the J call TRBJ1-1; D not resolved. Trimming took off 7 bases at V and 5 bases at J, with 14 bases between the two ends. CDR3 length equals 13 residues. Per the germline V gene, CDR1 is LNHDA and CDR2 is SQIVND (reference sequence). The DNA of the CDR3 is TGTGCCAGTACCCGGGTCCTTTCGACTGAAGCTTTCTTT. Its protein product is CASTRVLSTEAFF.

The chain is built from TRBV5-1 and TRBJ2-1; TRBD1 aligns across 11 bases. The CDR3 sequence is 15 residues long. V trimming: 5 bases; J trimming: 8 bases; junction bases outside the gene matches: 9. Germline V gene data show CDR1 as SGHRS and CDR2 as YFSETQ. CDR3 coding DNA: TGCGCCAGCAGGCCCGGGACAGGGGGGTTTGATGAGCAGTTCTTC. Its translation is CASRPGTGGFDEQFF.

V gene TRBV2 combines with J gene TRBJ1-1; 11 bases align to TRBD1. Unmatched junction bases numbered 3, after V lost 7 bases and J lost 2 bases. The germline V gene has CDR1 SNHLY and CDR2 FYNNEI. The CDR3 consists of 14 residues. CDR3 region: CASKRTGGNTEAFF. In nucleotides, the CDR3 is TGTGCCAGCAAGAGGACAGGGGGCAACACTGAAGCTTTCTTT.